This TCR beta chain was sequenced for a study of CD8 T cells in ankylosing spondylitis. This clonotype showed up many times. Its matching antigen is unknown. Whole-study findings and limits: Peripheral blood held disease-linked clones only at relatively low frequency, and these were CD8+. Reportedly, significant enrichment of disease-linked clones occurred in matched ankylosing spondylitis synovial fluid. What seemed typical of ankylosing spondylitis blood was a TCR beta motif built from roughly eight highly homologous variants.

By quantitative 5'-RACE with molecular barcodes, the TCR beta libraries were made. Via MiXCR, TCRdb re-called the 5' RACE reads, giving one row per CDR3 protein. Altogether some 85,000 distinct CDR3 sequences are present, just under 9% being singletons, with the ten largest covering around 30%. The CDR3 runs to 16 residues. Germline-derived CDR1 and CDR2 are SGDLS and YYNGEE. Trimming cost V 1 base and J 2 bases, with 12 bases left between them. The chain employs TRBV9 and TRBJ2-2; tentative D call: TRBD2 (5 bases). The sequencing input was blood, either unsorted or a sorted T cell fraction (not recorded which). The receptor was isolated from a male donor with ankylosing spondylitis. The CDR3 DNA is TGTGCCAGCAGCGTATACCTTAGCGTTAACACCGGGGAGCTGTTTTTT. Protein: CASSVYLSVNTGELFF.